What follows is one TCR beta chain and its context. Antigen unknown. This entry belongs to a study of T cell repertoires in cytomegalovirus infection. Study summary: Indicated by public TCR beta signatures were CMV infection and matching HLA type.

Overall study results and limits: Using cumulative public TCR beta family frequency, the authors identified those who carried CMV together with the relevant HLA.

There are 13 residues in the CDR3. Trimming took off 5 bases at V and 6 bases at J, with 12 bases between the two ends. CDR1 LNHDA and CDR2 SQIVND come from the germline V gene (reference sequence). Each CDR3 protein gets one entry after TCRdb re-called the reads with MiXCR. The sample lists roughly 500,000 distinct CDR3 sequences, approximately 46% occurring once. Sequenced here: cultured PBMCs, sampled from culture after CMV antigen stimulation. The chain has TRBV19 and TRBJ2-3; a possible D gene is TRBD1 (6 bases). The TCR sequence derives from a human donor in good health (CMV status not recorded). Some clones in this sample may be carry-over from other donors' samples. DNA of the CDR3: TGTGCCAGTAGTGACCGACAGGTGGATACGCAGTATTTT. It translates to CASSDRQVDTQYF. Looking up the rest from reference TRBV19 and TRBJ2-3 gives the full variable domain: DGGITQSPKYLFRKEGQNVTLSCEQNLNHDAMYWYRQDPGQGLRLIYYSQIVNDFQKGDIAEGYSVSREKKESFPLTVTSAQKNPTAFYLCASSDRQVDTQYFGPGTRLTVL.